This T cell receptor (beta chain) was found in a study of breast tumors, draining lymph nodes, adjacent tissues. Findings and limits, study-wide: Luminal-like breast cancer showed significantly higher tumor–nontumor repertoire similarity than basal-like. Data fit most tumor T cells coming from lymph node, expanding in tumor.

Trimming cost V 6 bases and J 7 bases, with 13 bases left between them. This CDR3 is built from 14 residues. Germline-derived CDR1 and CDR2 are LNHDA and SQIVND (reference sequence). This clonotype occurred many times. Its target is not known. Samples came from axillary lymph nodes draining the breast cancer. In TCRdb, the multiplex PCR reads were re-called with MiXCR into one record per CDR3 protein. The table includes approximately 150,000 distinct CDR3 sequences, approximately 30% detected once. Sequenced sample: axillary lymph node tissue. The chain links TRBV19 to TRBJ1-6, with unresolved D. The source is a female donor with breast cancer. Some clones in this sample may be carry-over from other donors' samples. For the CDR3, the DNA is TGTGCCAGTAGGGTCTTCACGGTAAATTCACCCCTCCACTTT. It yields the protein CASRVFTVNSPLHF. Based on the CDR3 plus reference TRBV19 and TRBJ1-6, the full variable domain is DGGITQSPKYLFRKEGQNVTLSCEQNLNHDAMYWYRQDPGQGLRLIYYSQIVNDFQKGDIAEGYSVSREKKESFPLTVTSAQKNPTAFYLCASRVFTVNSPLHFGNGTRLTVT.